The source of this T cell receptor beta chain is a study of T-cell reconstitution after alpha-beta-depleted transplantation in children. The library targeted TCRbeta and was prepared with unique molecular identifiers. Each CDR3 protein gets one entry after TCRdb re-called the PCR reads with MiXCR. The table lists around 700,000 distinct CDR3 sequences, about 12% of them singletons. Comments on this clonotype: Its target is unknown.

Findings and caveats of the study: At around two months after transplant, the alpha-beta T cells were reportedly derived from several hundred expanded clones that came from non-depleted graft cells.

The sequence was collected from a girl aged 2 to 10 with congenital amegakaryocytic thrombocytopenia, due to receive a stem cell transplant. The sequences come from PBMCs, collected before TCRalphabeta/CD19-depleted stem cell transplant.

CDR3: CASTPEDHDGELFF. The CDR3 DNA follows: TGTGCCAGCACCCCGGAGGATCATGACGGGGAGCTGTTTTTT. V gene TRBV11-2 combines with J gene TRBJ2-2; the D gene is possibly TRBD2 (5 bases). Germline values: CDR1 SGHAT, CDR2 FQNNGV. V dropped 7 bases and J dropped 7 bases, with 16 bases sitting between them. This CDR3 spans 14 amino acids. The variable domain in full, with the rest retrieved from reference TRBV11-2 and TRBJ2-2, is EAGVAQSPRYKIIEKRQSVAFWCNPISGHATLYWYQQILGQGPKLLIQFQNNGVVDDSQLPKDRFSAERLKGVDSTLKIQPAKLEDSAVYLCASTPEDHDGELFFGEGSRLTVL.